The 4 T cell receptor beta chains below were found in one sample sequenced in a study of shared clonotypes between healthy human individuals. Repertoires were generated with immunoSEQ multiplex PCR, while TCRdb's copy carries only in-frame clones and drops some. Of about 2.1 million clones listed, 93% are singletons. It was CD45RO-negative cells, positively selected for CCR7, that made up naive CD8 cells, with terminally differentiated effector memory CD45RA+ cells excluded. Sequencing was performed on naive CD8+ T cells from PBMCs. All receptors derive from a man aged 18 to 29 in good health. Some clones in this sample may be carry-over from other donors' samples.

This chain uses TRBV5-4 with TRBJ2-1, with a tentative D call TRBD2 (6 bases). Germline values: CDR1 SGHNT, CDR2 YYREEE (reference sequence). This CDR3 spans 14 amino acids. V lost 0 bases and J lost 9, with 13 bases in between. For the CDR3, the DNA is TGTGCCAGCAGCTTGGACGGGAGAAAGTTTGAGCAGTTCTTC. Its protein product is CASSLDGRKFEQFF.

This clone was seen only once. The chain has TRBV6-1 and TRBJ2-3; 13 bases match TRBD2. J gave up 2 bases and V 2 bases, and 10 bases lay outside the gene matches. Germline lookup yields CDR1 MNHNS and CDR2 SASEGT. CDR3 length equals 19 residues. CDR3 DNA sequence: TGTGCCAGCAGTGAACTTGTGACTAGCGGGAGGCTCATCACAGATACGCAGTATTTT. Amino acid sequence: CASSELVTSGRLITDTQYF.

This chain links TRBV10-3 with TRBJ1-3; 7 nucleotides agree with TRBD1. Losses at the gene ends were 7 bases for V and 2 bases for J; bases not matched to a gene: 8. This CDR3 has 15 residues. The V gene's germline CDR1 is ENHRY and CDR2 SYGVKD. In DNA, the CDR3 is TGTGCCATCACAACAGGGGCTGAGCCTGGAAACACCATATATTTT. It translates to CAITTGAEPGNTIYF.

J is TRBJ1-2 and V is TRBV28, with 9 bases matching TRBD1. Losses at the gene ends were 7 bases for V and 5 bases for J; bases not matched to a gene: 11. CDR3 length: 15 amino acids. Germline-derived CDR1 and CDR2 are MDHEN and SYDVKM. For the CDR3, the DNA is TGTGCCAGCACCCCACTAGGACAGGGGAAGTATGGCTACACCTTC. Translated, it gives CASTPLGQGKYGYTF.